These T cell receptor beta chains were read from a single sample in a study of glioma-infiltrating T cells after dendritic cell vaccination. The assay was immunoSEQ multiplex PCR, and TCRdb's table has in-frame clones only and misses some. The profile shows 45,000 to 60,000 clones, around 83% of them singletons. The sample in question was blood, obtained after dendritic cell vaccination. The receptors originated from a human donor with glioblastoma. CDR3s include the opening cysteine and the closing phenylalanine or tryptophan. A D gene is named only where the DNA matches it firmly. Where a row states a size, it is once, few, many or the class of an expanded clone; other rows omit it.

NA	TRBV5-1	TRBD1	TRBJ2-7	14	TGCGCCAGCAGCCTGGGACAGGACGGAAGTGAGCAGTACTTC	CASSLGQDGSEQYF
NA	TRBV25-1	NA	TRBJ1-6	17	TGTGCCAGCAGTGAACGTTACAGGGACCTTTTTAATTCACCCCTCCACTTT	CASSERYRDLFNSPLHF
NA	TRBV9	NA	TRBJ2-2	18	TGTGCCAGCAGCGCCCCCCAATATGGGGGGGCGGGAACCGGGGAGCTGTTTTTT	CASSAPQYGGAGTGELFF
NA	TRBV7-2	TRBD1	TRBJ2-3	15	TGTGCCAGCAGCATCCGGGACAGGGACACAGATACGCAGTATTTT	CASSIRDRDTDTQYF
NA	TRBV7-9	NA	TRBJ1-1	13	TGTGCCAGCAGCTTAGTGGGTCAGGCTGAAGCTTTCTTT	CASSLVGQAEAFF
NA	TRBV6-1	NA	TRBJ2-1	14	TGTGCCAGCAGTGAAGGCGGCATTTACAATGAGCAGTTCTTC	CASSEGGIYNEQFF
NA	TRBV30	TRBD1	TRBJ1-1	15	TGTGCCTGGAGTGTACTACAGGGGGCGAACACTGAAGCTTTCTTT	CAWSVLQGANTEAFF
NA	TRBV7-2	TRBD1	TRBJ2-7	13	TGTGCCAGCAGCAGCACAGGGGCGCGCGAGCAGTACTTC	CASSSTGAREQYF
NA	TRBV30	NA	TRBJ2-3	14	TGTGCCTGGAGCGCTAGCTCTTGGGCGGATACGCAGTATTTT	CAWSASSWADTQYF
once	TRBV5-4	TRBD1	TRBJ1-2	17	TGTGCCAGCAGCTTATTTTCCGGGACAGGGGGCGGCTATGGCTACACCTTC	CASSLFSGTGGGYGYTF
NA	TRBV4-3	TRBD1	TRBJ1-2	15	TGCGCCAGCAGCCTCCGGGACAGGGGGAATCGGGGCTACACCTTC	CASSLRDRGNRGYTF